This T cell receptor (beta chain) comes out of a study of blood T cell repertoires in COVID-19. Study information: Researchers got acute and convalescent COVID-19 samples from the United States, Italy and Spain. The cDNA or gDNA used as material had been derived from T cells, B-cell-depleted T cells, or PBMCs.

This CDR3 comprises 13 residues. V was clipped by 3 bases and J by 5 bases; unmatched bases: 1. CDR1 SEHNR and CDR2 FQNEAQ come from the germline V gene (reference sequence). In the authors' methods: Amplification from reference gene primers served as the basis for estimated nucleated cell counts. Clones were sequenced by immunoSEQ multiplex PCR, and TCRdb holds only the in-frame ones, with some missing. V and J calls and clone size are given by that table; D and trimming were obtained from the DNA. The sample yields 65,000 to 75,000 clones, approximately 92% seen once. Source material: peripheral blood. The chain links TRBV7-9 to TRBJ1-5; 7 bases line up with TRBD1. The receptor was derived from a human donor with active COVID-19. The donor label of this sample is uncertain. CDR3 sequence reads: CASSFTGDQPQHF. CDR3 DNA: TGTGCCAGCAGCTTCACAGGGGATCAGCCCCAGCATTTT.